The table lists the clone carrying this T cell receptor beta chain with a few counts. Its antigen is not known. CDR3 length: 12 amino acids. Looked up from germline, CDR1 is SNHLY and CDR2 is FYNNEI. V lost 3 bases to trimming and J lost 7 bases, with 9 bases between them. This table comes from immunoSEQ multiplex PCR, and its TCRdb copy is limited to in-frame clones, with some not included. The profile shows roughly 13,000 clones, approximately 92% of them singletons. The data stem from a study of monozygotic twins with cystic fibrosis. Study-wide results and limits: In 13 of 16 pairs, V gene usage was closest to the co-twin's. Unrelated CF individuals shared fewer identical clonotypes than monozygotic CF twins.

This clonotype was obtained from a boy aged 5 to 17 with cystic fibrosis. The chain links TRBV2 to TRBJ1-2, with D hard to call. Sequenced input: blood. CDR3 sequence reads: CASSEAFRGYTF. The CDR3 DNA is TGTGCCAGCAGTGAGGCGTTCCGTGGCTACACCTTC.